The present T cell receptor (beta chain) was sequenced within a study of T cells after yellow fever vaccination. Study-wide points: Within FACS-sorted repertoires, abundant clonotypes contaminating from the bulk population could be present.

In regard to this clonotype: The antigen is unknown.

Per germline, CDR1 KGHSH and CDR2 LQKENI. This CDR3 spans 16 amino acids. Unmatched junction bases numbered 9, after V lost 0 bases and J lost 7 bases. A 5'RACE template-switching step, the method used to make TCR cDNA, added a universal primer site and UMIs. TCRdb reanalysed the 5' RACE reads using MiXCR and keeps one entry per CDR3 protein. In the table there are 250,000 to 300,000 distinct CDR3 sequences, 10% to 15% of which are singletons. The sample consisted of CD4+ T cells sorted from PBMCs, taken 45 days after the yellow fever booster vaccination. The genes are TRBV18 and TRBJ2-5, with TRBD2 identical over 9 bases. The clonotype was recovered from a man aged 30 to 45 who received the YFV17D yellow fever vaccine. CDR3: CASSPPLLAGVGTQYF. The CDR3 bases are TGTGCCAGCTCACCACCTCTCTTAGCGGGAGTGGGGACCCAGTACTTC.